Listed below are T cell receptor beta chains from one sample, sequenced in a study of T cells in Graves' hyperthyroidism and ophthalmopathy. TCRdb ran MiXCR on the multiplex PCR reads and lists one entry per CDR3 protein. The sample lists more than 300,000 distinct CDR3 sequences; around 13% were seen once. What was sequenced was blood. The receptor source for this set is a woman in her 30s with Graves' ophthalmopathy. The CDR3 runs from the conserved cysteine through the conserved F or W. A D gene is named only where the DNA matches it firmly. The size of a clone is reported for some rows only, either as once, few or many, or as a class for expanded clones.

clone size: few; V gene: TRBV7-2; D gene: TRBD2; J gene: TRBJ2-1; CDR3 DNA: TGTGCCAGCAGCCACGTACTACTACTAGCGGGGGGGGACAATGAGCAGTTCTTC; CDR3 protein: CASSHVLLLAGGDNEQFF
clone size: many; V gene: TRBV7-3; D gene: TRBD2; J gene: TRBJ2-1; CDR3 DNA: TGTGCCAGCAGCGCCCCCGGGACTAACGACTACAATGAGCAGTTCTTC; CDR3 protein: CASSAPGTNDYNEQFF
clone size: many; V gene: TRBV5-1; D gene: NA; J gene: TRBJ1-1; CDR3 DNA: TGCGCCAGCAGCTTGCTTCCGGGGTTGAACACTGAAGCTTTCTTT; CDR3 protein: CASSLLPGLNTEAFF
clone size: few; V gene: TRBV28; D gene: NA; J gene: TRBJ1-5; CDR3 DNA: TGTGCCAGCAGTAGGATCGGATCCTTCAATCAGCCCCAGCATTTT; CDR3 protein: CASSRIGSFNQPQHF
clone size: NA; V gene: TRBV20-1; D gene: TRBD1; J gene: TRBJ1-5; CDR3 DNA: TGCAGTGCGAAGACAGGGGGGGAGGCCAATCAGCCCCAGCATTTT; CDR3 protein: CSAKTGGEANQPQHF
clone size: many; V gene: TRBV5-1; D gene: NA; J gene: TRBJ1-1; CDR3 DNA: TGCGCCAGCAGCTTGGGGGGCCGTAACACTGAAGCTTTCTTT; CDR3 protein: CASSLGGRNTEAFF
clone size: many; V gene: TRBV7-9; D gene: NA; J gene: TRBJ2-1; CDR3 DNA: TGTGCCAGCACTATAGCGGACGACCTCAATGAGCAGTTCTTC; CDR3 protein: CASTIADDLNEQFF
clone size: many; V gene: TRBV20-1; D gene: NA; J gene: TRBJ2-7; CDR3 DNA: TGCAGTGCTGGGGGCGAGACTACCTACGAGCAGTACTTC; CDR3 protein: CSAGGETTYEQYF
clone size: many; V gene: TRBV14; D gene: NA; J gene: TRBJ2-2; CDR3 DNA: TGTGCCAGCAGCCACCTATCCCACACCGGGGAGCTGTTTTTT; CDR3 protein: CASSHLSHTGELFF
clone size: few; V gene: TRBV4-1; D gene: NA; J gene: TRBJ2-7; CDR3 DNA: TGCGCCAGCAGCCAAGTTTTACTGGACACCTACGAGCAGTACTTC; CDR3 protein: CASSQVLLDTYEQYF
clone size: few; V gene: TRBV6-1; D gene: NA; J gene: TRBJ1-6; CDR3 DNA: TGTGCCAGCAGGCCCTGGGGTAGCTCCTATAATTCACCCCTCCACTTT; CDR3 protein: CASRPWGSSYNSPLHF
clone size: NA; V gene: TRBV27; D gene: TRBD1; J gene: TRBJ1-6; CDR3 DNA: TGTGCCAGCAGCGAGCCTAGAGGACAGGGGATCTCACCCCTCCACTTT; CDR3 protein: CASSEPRGQGISPLHF
clone size: many; V gene: TRBV20-1; D gene: NA; J gene: TRBJ2-1; CDR3 DNA: TGCAGTGCTACGAGATGGGAAGACAGCAACAATGAGCAGTTCTTC; CDR3 protein: CSATRWEDSNNEQFF
clone size: many; V gene: TRBV2; D gene: NA; J gene: TRBJ1-3; CDR3 DNA: TGTGCCAGCAGCGCATGGGGCCAGGTCTCTGGAAACACCATATATTTT; CDR3 protein: CASSAWGQVSGNTIYF
clone size: many; V gene: TRBV29-1; D gene: NA; J gene: TRBJ2-7; CDR3 DNA: TGCAGCGTTGTTAGAAGAAGAGACCCCTACGGGCAGTACTTC; CDR3 protein: CSVVRRRDPYGQYF
clone size: many; V gene: TRBV20-1; D gene: NA; J gene: TRBJ2-3; CDR3 DNA: TGCAGTGCTAGTTCGACCGAGGATACGCAGTATTTT; CDR3 protein: CSASSTEDTQYF